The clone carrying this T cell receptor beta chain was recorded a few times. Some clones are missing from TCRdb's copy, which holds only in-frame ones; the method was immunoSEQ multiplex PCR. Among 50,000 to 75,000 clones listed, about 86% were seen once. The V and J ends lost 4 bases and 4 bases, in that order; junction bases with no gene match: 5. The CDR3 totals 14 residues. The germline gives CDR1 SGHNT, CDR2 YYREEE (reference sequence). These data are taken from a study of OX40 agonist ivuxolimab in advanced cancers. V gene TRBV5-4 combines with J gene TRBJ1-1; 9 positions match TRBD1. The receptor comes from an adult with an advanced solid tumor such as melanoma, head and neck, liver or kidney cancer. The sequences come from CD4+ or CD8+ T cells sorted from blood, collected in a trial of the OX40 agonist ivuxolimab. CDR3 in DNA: TGTGCCAGCAGCCTACAGGGGGCGCTCACTGAAGCTTTCTTT. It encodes CASSLQGALTEAFF.